The clone carrying this T cell receptor (beta chain) was observed many times. The antigen is not known. The sample comes from a study of response to subunit inactivated influenza vaccine. Study outcomes and limitations: Authors suggested few new T cells are recruited by each seasonal influenza vaccination.

TCRdb recomputed calls from the RT-PCR reads with MiXCR, one row per CDR3 protein. The sample lists some 480,000 distinct CDR3 sequences, 11% occurring once. V gave up 1 base and J gave up 2 bases; unmatched junction bases: 4. This CDR3 contains 15 residues. CDR1 and CDR2 from the germline V gene are SGDLS and YYNGEE. The sample here was PBMCs from blood, taken about 6 weeks after vaccination. J is TRBJ2-5 and V is TRBV9, with 8 bases lining up with TRBD1. This clonotype originated in a man aged 50-60 years who received an inactivated influenza vaccine. The CDR3 DNA reads as TGTGCCAGCAGCGTATGGACAGGGTCTCAAGAGACCCAGTACTTC. Its protein is CASSVWTGSQETQYF.